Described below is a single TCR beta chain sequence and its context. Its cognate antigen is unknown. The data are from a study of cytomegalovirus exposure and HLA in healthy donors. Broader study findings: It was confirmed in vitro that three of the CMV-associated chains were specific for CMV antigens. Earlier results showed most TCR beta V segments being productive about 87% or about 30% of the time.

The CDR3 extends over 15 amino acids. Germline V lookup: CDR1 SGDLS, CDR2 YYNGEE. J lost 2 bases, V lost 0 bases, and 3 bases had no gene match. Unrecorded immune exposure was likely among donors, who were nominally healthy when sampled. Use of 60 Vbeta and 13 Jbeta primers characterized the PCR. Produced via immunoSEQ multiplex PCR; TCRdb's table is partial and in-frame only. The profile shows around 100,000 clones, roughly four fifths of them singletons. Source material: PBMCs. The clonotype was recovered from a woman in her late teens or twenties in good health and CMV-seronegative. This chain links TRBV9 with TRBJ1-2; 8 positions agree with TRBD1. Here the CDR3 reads CASSVGQGPNYGYTF. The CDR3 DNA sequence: TGTGCCAGCAGCGTAGGACAGGGGCCAAACTATGGCTACACCTTC.